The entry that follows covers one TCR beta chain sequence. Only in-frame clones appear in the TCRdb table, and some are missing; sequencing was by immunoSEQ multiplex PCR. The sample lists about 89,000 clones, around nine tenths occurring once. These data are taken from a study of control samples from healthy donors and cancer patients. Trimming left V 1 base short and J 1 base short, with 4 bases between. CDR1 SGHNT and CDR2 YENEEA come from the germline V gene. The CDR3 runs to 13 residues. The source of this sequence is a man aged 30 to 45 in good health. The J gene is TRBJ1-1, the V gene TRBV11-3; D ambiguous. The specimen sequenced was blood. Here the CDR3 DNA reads TGTGCCAGCAGCTTAGGAGGGAACACTGAAGCTTTCTTT. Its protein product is CASSLGGNTEAFF.